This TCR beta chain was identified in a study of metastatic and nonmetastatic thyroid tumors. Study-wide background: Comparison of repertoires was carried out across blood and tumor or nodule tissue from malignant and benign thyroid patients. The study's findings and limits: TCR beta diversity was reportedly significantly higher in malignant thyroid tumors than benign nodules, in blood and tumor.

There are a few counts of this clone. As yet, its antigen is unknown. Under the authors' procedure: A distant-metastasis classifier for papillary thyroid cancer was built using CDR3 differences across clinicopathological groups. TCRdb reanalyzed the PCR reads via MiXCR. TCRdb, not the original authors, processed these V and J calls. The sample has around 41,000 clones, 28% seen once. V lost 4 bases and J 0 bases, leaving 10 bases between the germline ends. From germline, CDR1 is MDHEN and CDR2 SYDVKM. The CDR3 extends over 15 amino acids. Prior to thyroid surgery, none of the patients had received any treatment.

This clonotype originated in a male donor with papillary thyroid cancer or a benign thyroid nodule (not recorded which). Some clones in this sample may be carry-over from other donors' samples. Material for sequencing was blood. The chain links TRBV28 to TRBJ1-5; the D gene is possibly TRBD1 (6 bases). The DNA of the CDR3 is TGTGCCAGCAGTTCGGGAGGGGGTAGCAATCAGCCCCAGCATTTT. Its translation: CASSSGGGSNQPQHF.